The entry below describes one TCR beta chain. The antigen is undetermined. Trimming cost V 5 bases and J 3 bases; bases outside gene matches: 10. There are 18 residues in the CDR3. Per the germline V gene, CDR1 is MDHEN and CDR2 is SYDVKM. This entry comes from a study of OX40 agonist ivuxolimab in advanced cancers. Study-level information: Those treated in dose escalation had hepatocellular carcinoma, melanoma, renal cell cancer or head and neck cancer. Partial responses occurred in Three dose-escalation patients, one with hepatocellular carcinoma and two with cutaneous melanoma.

A history of autoimmune disease or systemic immunosuppression excluded patients. Study conclusions and caveats: At 0.1 to 3.0 mg/kg, CD4+ and CD8+ blood T cells expanded clonally by week 6.

Repertoires were generated with immunoSEQ multiplex PCR, while TCRdb's copy carries only in-frame clones and drops some. The table has 60,000 to 75,000 clones, over 75% seen once; the top ten hold 5.2%. The sequenced sample was CD4+ or CD8+ T cells sorted from blood, obtained in a trial of the OX40 agonist ivuxolimab. The chain combines TRBV28 with TRBJ2-7, with 16 bases matching TRBD2. The receptor's source is an adult with an advanced solid tumor such as melanoma, head and neck, liver or kidney cancer. Written as DNA, the CDR3 is TGTGCCAGCAGTAACCCGGGACTAGCGGGAGGGCTCAACTACGAGCAGTACTTC. Translating it yields CASSNPGLAGGLNYEQYF.